The rows below give T cell receptor beta chains drawn from one sample of a study of shared clonotypes between healthy human individuals. TCRdb keeps only in-frame clones here, not all; method: immunoSEQ multiplex PCR. The sample shows around 2.5 million clones, approximately 94% of them seen only once. The source material was naive CD4+ T cells from PBMCs. Receptors were obtained from a man between 18 and 35 years old in good health. Some clones in this sample may be carry-over from other donors' samples. CDR3s include the opening cysteine and the closing phenylalanine or tryptophan. D genes are given only for firm matches. Clone size, where shown, is once, few, many, or a class for clones that have expanded.

TRBV28	NA	NA	TRBJ1-4	TGTGCCAGCAGTCGATTGCAACCGGGACAAAAGGAAGAAAAACTGTTTTTT	CASSRLQPGQKEEKLFF
TRBV5-6	TRBD1	NA	TRBJ1-2	TGTGCCAGCAGCTTCGACAGGGTTACCTATGGCTACACCTTC	CASSFDRVTYGYTF
TRBV7-2	NA	NA	TRBJ2-2	TGTGCCAGCAGCTCGAATTCGAGGGCCGGGGAGCTGTTTTTT	CASSSNSRAGELFF
TRBV28	NA	NA	TRBJ1-2	TGTGCCAGCAATACCGTGGGGGGATGGGCGGGGTACTATGGCTACACCTTC	CASNTVGGWAGYYGYTF
TRBV15	TRBD1	NA	TRBJ1-5	TGTGCCACCAGCGGGGGACAGCGGTCCGTCTATAGCAATCAGCCCCAGCATTTT	CATSGGQRSVYSNQPQHF
TRBV28	NA	NA	TRBJ1-6	TGTGCCAGCAGCACCCTTAATTCACCCCTCCACTTT	CASSTLNSPLHF
TRBV28	NA	NA	TRBJ1-2	TGTGCCAGCTCCGTCAAGGGGAACTATGGCTACACCTTC	CASSVKGNYGYTF
TRBV6-6	NA	NA	TRBJ1-1	TGTGCCAGCAGTTACTCGTTTGGAAATGAAGCTTTCTTT	CASSYSFGNEAFF
TRBV7-8	NA	NA	TRBJ1-1	TGTGCCAGCAGCTTAGCAAATTTCGGGAGGGGGGCCACTGAAGCTTTCTTT	CASSLANFGRGATEAFF
TRBV2	TRBD2	NA	TRBJ2-7	TGTGCCAGCAGCACGGTCGGAGTAGCGGGAGGGGGCGAGCAGTACTTC	CASSTVGVAGGGEQYF
TRBV28	TRBD1	NA	TRBJ2-7	TGTGCCAGCAGTGCCCTGGGACAGAGATACTCCTACGAGCAGTACTTC	CASSALGQRYSYEQYF
TRBV18	TRBD2	once	TRBJ2-1	TGTGCCAGCTCACCGCGTCTAGCGGGAAAAGGGGATGAGCAGTTCTTC	CASSPRLAGKGDEQFF
TRBV11-2	TRBD2	once	TRBJ2-3	TGTGCCAGCAGCTTTACTAGCGGGAGGGTGACAGATACGCAGTATTTT	CASSFTSGRVTDTQYF
TRBV7-3	NA	few	TRBJ1-1	TGTGCCAGCAGCTTACGGAGGGACACTGAAGCTTTCTTT	CASSLRRDTEAFF
TRBV7-9	TRBD1	NA	TRBJ2-5	TGTGCCAGCAGCCTTGGGACAGCGCAAGAGACCCAGTACTTC	CASSLGTAQETQYF
TRBV5-1	NA	NA	TRBJ2-7	TGCGCCAGCAGCCGGCAGGAGGGTCCCTACGAGCAGTACTTC	CASSRQEGPYEQYF
TRBV5-1	TRBD1	NA	TRBJ2-3	TGCGCCAGCATAGGTCCGACAGGGCGGGATACGCAGTATTTT	CASIGPTGRDTQYF
TRBV28	NA	NA	TRBJ2-3	TGTGCCGGCCAAAGGGGTTGGACAGATACGCAGTATTTT	CAGQRGWTDTQYF
TRBV28	TRBD2	NA	TRBJ2-5	TGTGCCAGTTATGGACTAGCCCAAGAGACCCAGTACTTC	CASYGLAQETQYF
TRBV7-2	NA	NA	TRBJ2-3	TGTGCCAGCAGCTTGGGCGTTTACACAGATACGCAGTATTTT	CASSLGVYTDTQYF
TRBV28	NA	NA	TRBJ1-4	TGTGCCAGCAGGCGCCCGCTCAGGGTGGGGGATGAAAAACTGTTTTTT	CASRRPLRVGDEKLFF
TRBV9	NA	NA	TRBJ2-7	TGTGCCAGCAGCGTAGCGAGCCAGGGGTACGAGCAGTACTTC	CASSVASQGYEQYF
TRBV7-2	NA	NA	TRBJ2-7	TGTGCCAGCACCATGTATATCGGACAGAGCTACGAGCAGTACTTC	CASTMYIGQSYEQYF
TRBV7-2	TRBD2	NA	TRBJ2-2	TGTGCCAGCAGACCCTGGACTAGCGGGAGGGTAAACACCGGGGAGCTGTTTTTT	CASRPWTSGRVNTGELFF
TRBV5-8	TRBD2	NA	TRBJ2-2	TGTGCCAGCAGCTCCCGGACTAGAAACACCGGGGAGCTGTTTTTT	CASSSRTRNTGELFF
TRBV9	NA	NA	TRBJ1-1	TGTGCCAGCAGCGTAGGCCCTCCTGACACTGAAGCTTTCTTT	CASSVGPPDTEAFF
TRBV7-2	NA	NA	TRBJ2-1	TGTGCCAGCAGCGGGACTCCCTACAATGAGCAGTTCTTC	CASSGTPYNEQFF
TRBV5-1	TRBD2	NA	TRBJ2-5	TGCGCCAGCAGCTTGTATTCCGCGGGAGGACGGCAGACCCAGTACTTC	CASSLYSAGGRQTQYF
TRBV28	TRBD1	NA	TRBJ1-2	TGTGCCAGCAGTCGTTACAGGGGGCAGGGGTATGGCTACACCTTC	CASSRYRGQGYGYTF
TRBV30	NA	NA	TRBJ2-1	TGTGCCTGGGGGAGAGACTTCTCCTCCTACAATGAGCAGTTCTTC	CAWGRDFSSYNEQFF
TRBV5-4	NA	NA	TRBJ1-5	TGTGCCAGCAGCTCGTTCCCCTGGGACCAGCCCCAGCATTTT	CASSSFPWDQPQHF
TRBV7-8	NA	NA	TRBJ2-3	TGTGCCAGCAGCGCTGACAGGCCCTTGGATACGCAGTATTTT	CASSADRPLDTQYF
TRBV11-3	NA	NA	TRBJ2-5	TGTGCCAGCAGCTCGTCGAGGGGGGCCGAGACCCAGTACTTC	CASSSSRGAETQYF
TRBV5-1	NA	NA	TRBJ1-4	TGCGCCAGCAGCTTGGAAGGCGGGGGGAGTGAAAAACTGTTTTTT	CASSLEGGGSEKLFF
TRBV30	TRBD2	NA	TRBJ2-7	TGTGCCTGGGGCGGGGGGATGTACGAGCAGTACTTC	CAWGGGMYEQYF
TRBV10-1	NA	NA	TRBJ2-1	TGCGCCAGCAGTGAGCGGAGAGGGCCGGGTGGGGAGCAGTTCTTC	CASSERRGPGGEQFF
TRBV28	NA	NA	TRBJ1-1	TGTGCCAGCAGTTTCCGGACGGTTCGAACTGAAGCTTTCTTT	CASSFRTVRTEAFF
TRBV7-2	NA	NA	TRBJ2-7	TGTGCCAGCAGCTTTGAAGGCAGGGCCTACGAGCAGTACTTC	CASSFEGRAYEQYF
TRBV5-1	TRBD2	NA	TRBJ2-1	TGCGCCAGCAGCTTCTATGGACTAGCGGGAGTTCAGGATGAGCAGTTCTTC	CASSFYGLAGVQDEQFF
TRBV19	NA	NA	TRBJ2-3	TGTGCCAGTAGTATCGGTCCCAGGATAGCGTCTAGCACAGATACGCAGTATTTT	CASSIGPRIASSTDTQYF
TRBV11-1	TRBD1	NA	TRBJ2-3	TGTGCCAGCGGAGGACAGGGGGCGAATCCGCAGTATTTT	CASGGQGANPQYF
TRBV5-4	TRBD2	NA	TRBJ2-7	TGTGCCAGCAGCTTGTATCCAGCGGGAGAATACGAGCAGTACTTC	CASSLYPAGEYEQYF
TRBV9	NA	NA	TRBJ1-5	TGTGCCAGCAGCGTAGGGAGAAATCAGCCCCAGCATTTT	CASSVGRNQPQHF
TRBV25-1	NA	once	TRBJ1-5	TGTGCCAGCAGTGAATCAGGCATCAATCAGCCCCAGCATTTT	CASSESGINQPQHF
TRBV7-9	NA	NA	TRBJ2-1	TGTGCCAGCAGCCGGGGACTTCCTCCAATAGCCCGGTTTAATGAGCAGTTCTTC	CASSRGLPPIARFNEQFF
TRBV21-1	NA	NA	TRBJ2-7	TGTGCCAGCAGCAAGGTTAACGGCCTAGCGCCCGGCGAGCAGTACTTC	CASSKVNGLAPGEQYF
TRBV7-9	TRBD2	NA	TRBJ2-1	TGTGCCAGCAGCCCGGGACTAGGAGTCTACAATGAGCAGTTCTTC	CASSPGLGVYNEQFF
TRBV6-6	NA	NA	TRBJ2-7	TGTGCCAGCCGGCACACTCGAGCCTACGAGCAGTACTTC	CASRHTRAYEQYF